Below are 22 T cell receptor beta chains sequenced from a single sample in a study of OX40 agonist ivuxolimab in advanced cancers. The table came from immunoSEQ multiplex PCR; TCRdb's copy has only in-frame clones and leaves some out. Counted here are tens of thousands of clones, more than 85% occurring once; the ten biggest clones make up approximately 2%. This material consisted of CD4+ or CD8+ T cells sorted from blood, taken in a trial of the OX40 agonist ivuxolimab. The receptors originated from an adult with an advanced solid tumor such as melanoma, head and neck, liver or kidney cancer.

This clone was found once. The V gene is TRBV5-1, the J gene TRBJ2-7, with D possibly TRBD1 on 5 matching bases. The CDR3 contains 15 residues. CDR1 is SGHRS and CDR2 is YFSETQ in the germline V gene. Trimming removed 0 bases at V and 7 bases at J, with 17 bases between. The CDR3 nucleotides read TGCGCCAGCAGCTTGGGGCTGGACACCCTTAGAGAGCAGTACTTC. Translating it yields CASSLGLDTLREQYF.

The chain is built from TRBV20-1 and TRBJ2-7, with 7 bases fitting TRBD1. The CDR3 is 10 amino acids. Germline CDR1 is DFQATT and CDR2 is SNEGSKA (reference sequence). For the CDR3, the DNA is TGCTCCACAGGGGATTACGAGCAGTACTTC. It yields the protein CSTGDYEQYF.

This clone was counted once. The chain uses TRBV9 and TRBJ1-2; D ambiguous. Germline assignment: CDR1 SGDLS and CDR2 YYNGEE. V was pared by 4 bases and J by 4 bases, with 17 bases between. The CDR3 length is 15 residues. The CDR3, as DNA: TGTGCCAGCAGCCCCTCCTCGTTAGGGAGCTATGGCTACACCTTC. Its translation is CASSPSSLGSYGYTF.

CDR3 DNA sequence: TGTGCCACAAGCAAGACAGGAGAGACCCAGTACTTC. It translates to CATSKTGETQYF. The V gene is TRBV10-3, the J gene TRBJ2-5; perhaps TRBD1 as D (6 bases). This CDR3 is 12 amino acids long. The germline gives CDR1 ENHRY, CDR2 SYGVKD. Trimming removed 10 bases at V and 4 bases at J, with 13 bases between.

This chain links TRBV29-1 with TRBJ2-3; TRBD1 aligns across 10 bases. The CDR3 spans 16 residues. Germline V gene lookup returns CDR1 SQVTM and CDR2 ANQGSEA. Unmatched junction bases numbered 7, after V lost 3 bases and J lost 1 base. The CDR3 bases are TGCAGCGTTGACTTTCCCGGGACAGGGGGCACAGATACGCAGTATTTT. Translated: CSVDFPGTGGTDTQYF.

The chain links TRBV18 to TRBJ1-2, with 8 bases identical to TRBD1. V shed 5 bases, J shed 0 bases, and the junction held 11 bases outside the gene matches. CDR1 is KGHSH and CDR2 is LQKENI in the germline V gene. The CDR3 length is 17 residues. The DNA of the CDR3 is TGTGCCAGCTCATCCGGGACAGGTGGTGCTACTAACTATGGCTACACCTTC. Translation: CASSSGTGGATNYGYTF.

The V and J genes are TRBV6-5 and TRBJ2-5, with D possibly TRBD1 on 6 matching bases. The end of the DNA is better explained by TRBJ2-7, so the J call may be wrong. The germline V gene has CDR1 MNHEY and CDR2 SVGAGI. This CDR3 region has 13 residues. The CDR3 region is CASTSDSSYEQYF. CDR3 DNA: TGTGCCAGCACGTCGGACAGCTCCTACGAGCAGTACTTC.

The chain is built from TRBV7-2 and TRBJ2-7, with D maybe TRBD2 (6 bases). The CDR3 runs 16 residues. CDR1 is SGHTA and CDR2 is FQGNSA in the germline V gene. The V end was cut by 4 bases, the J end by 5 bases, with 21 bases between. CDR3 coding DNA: TGTGCCAGCAGCTCAACCTCCGGGTTGGGGAGGAACGAGCAGTACTTC. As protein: CASSSTSGLGRNEQYF.

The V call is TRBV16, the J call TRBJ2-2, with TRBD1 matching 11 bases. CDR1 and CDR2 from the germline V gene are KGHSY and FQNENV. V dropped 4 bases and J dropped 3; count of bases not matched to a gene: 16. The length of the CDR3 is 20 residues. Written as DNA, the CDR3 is TGTGCCAGCAGCCGAATACCCCGGGACAGGGGGTCCTCCCACACCGGGGAGCTGTTTTTT. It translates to CASSRIPRDRGSSHTGELFF.

The CDR3 loop is CASYPGGNQPQHF. DNA of the CDR3: TGTGCCAGCTATCCTGGGGGGAATCAGCCCCAGCATTTT. J is TRBJ1-5 and V is TRBV2; possibly TRBD1 for D (5 bases). V was cut by 8 bases and J by 4 bases, with 12 bases left in between. This CDR3 region has 13 residues. CDR1 is SNHLY and CDR2 is FYNNEI in the germline V gene.

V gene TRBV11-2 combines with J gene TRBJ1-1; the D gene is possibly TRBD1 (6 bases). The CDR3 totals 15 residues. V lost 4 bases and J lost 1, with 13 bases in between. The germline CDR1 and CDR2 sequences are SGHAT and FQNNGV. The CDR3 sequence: CASSSVKGENTEAFF. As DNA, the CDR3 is TGTGCCAGCAGCTCAGTTAAGGGGGAGAACACTGAAGCTTTCTTT.

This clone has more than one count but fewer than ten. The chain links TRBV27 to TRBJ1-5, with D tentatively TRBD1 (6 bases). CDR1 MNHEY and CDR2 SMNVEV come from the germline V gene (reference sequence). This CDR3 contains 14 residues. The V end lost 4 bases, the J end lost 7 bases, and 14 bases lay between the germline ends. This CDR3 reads CASSSLQGSQPQHF. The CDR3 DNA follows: TGTGCCAGCAGTTCTTTACAGGGATCCCAGCCCCAGCATTTT.

In nucleotides, the CDR3 is TGCGCCAGCAGCCAAGCCGCGGGGGAAAAACTGTTTTTT. Its protein product is CASSQAAGEKLFF. The chain carries TRBV4-1 and TRBJ1-4; D remains unclear. The CDR3 loop spans 13 amino acids. V was cut by 1 base and J by 8 bases, with 8 bases left in between. Germline V gene lookup returns CDR1 MGHRA and CDR2 YSYEKL.

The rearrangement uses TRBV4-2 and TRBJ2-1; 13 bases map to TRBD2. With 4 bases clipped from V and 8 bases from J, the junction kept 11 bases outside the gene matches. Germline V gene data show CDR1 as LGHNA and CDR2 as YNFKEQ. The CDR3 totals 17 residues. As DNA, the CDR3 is TGTGCCAGCAGCCCGGGGCGGACTAGCGGGAGAGGGGATGAGCAGTTCTTC. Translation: CASSPGRTSGRGDEQFF.

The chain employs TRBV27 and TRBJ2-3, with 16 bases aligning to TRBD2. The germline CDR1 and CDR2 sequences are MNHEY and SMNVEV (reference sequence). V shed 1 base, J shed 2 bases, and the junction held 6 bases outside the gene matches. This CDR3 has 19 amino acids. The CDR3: CASSLFTGTSGGATDTQYF. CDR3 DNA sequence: TGTGCCAGCAGTTTATTCACCGGGACTAGCGGGGGGGCCACAGATACGCAGTATTTT.

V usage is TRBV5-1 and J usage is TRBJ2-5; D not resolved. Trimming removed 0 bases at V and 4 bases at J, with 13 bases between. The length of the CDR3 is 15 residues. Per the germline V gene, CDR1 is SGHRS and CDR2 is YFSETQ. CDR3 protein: CASSLGYQNRETQYF. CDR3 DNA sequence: TGCGCCAGCAGCTTGGGTTACCAAAACCGAGAGACCCAGTACTTC.

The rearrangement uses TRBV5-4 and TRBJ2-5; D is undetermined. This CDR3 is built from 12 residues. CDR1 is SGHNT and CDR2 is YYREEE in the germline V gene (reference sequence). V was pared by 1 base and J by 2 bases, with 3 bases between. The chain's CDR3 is CASSLKQETQYF. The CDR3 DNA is TGTGCCAGCAGCTTGAAACAAGAGACCCAGTACTTC. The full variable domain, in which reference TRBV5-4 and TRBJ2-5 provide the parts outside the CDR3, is ETGVTQSPTHLIKTRGQQVTLRCSSQSGHNTVSWYQQALGQGPQFIFQYYREEENGRGNFPPRFSGLQFPNYSSELNVNALELDDSALYLCASSLKQETQYFGPGTRLLVL.

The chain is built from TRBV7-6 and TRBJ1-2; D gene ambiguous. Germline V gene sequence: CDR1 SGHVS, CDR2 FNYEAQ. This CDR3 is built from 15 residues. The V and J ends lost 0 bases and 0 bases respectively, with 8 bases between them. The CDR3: CASSLAETPNYGYTF. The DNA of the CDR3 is TGTGCCAGCAGCTTAGCGGAAACTCCTAACTATGGCTACACCTTC.

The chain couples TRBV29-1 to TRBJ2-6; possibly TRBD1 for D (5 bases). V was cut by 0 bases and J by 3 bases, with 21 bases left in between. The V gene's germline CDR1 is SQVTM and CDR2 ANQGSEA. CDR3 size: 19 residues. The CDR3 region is CSVEDHVTETISGANVLTF. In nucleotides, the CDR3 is TGCAGCGTTGAAGATCATGTGACAGAGACAATCAGTGGGGCCAACGTCCTGACTTTC.

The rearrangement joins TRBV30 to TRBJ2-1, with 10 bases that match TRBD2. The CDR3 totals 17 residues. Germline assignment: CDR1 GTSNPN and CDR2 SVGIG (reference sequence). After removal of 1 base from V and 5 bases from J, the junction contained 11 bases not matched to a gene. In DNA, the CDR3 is TGTGCCTGGAGTGGGCCGTTGGGACTAGCGAAAAACAATGAGCAGTTCTTC. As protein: CAWSGPLGLAKNNEQFF.

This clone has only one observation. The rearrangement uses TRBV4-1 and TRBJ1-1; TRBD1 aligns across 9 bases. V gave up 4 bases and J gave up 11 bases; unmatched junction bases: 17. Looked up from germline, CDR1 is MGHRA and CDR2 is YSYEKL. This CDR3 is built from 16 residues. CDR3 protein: CASSPYTTGGPRRAFF. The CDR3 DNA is TGCGCCAGCAGCCCCTACACGACAGGGGGTCCGCGTAGGGCTTTCTTT.

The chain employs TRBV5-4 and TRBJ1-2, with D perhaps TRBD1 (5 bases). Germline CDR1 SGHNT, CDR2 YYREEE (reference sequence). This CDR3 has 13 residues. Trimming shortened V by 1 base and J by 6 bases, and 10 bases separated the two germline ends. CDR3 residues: CASSLSGNNGYTF. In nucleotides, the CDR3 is TGTGCCAGCAGCTTGTCAGGGAACAATGGCTACACCTTC. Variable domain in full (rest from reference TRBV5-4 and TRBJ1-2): ETGVTQSPTHLIKTRGQQVTLRCSSQSGHNTVSWYQQALGQGPQFIFQYYREEENGRGNFPPRFSGLQFPNYSSELNVNALELDDSALYLCASSLSGNNGYTFGSGTRLTVV.